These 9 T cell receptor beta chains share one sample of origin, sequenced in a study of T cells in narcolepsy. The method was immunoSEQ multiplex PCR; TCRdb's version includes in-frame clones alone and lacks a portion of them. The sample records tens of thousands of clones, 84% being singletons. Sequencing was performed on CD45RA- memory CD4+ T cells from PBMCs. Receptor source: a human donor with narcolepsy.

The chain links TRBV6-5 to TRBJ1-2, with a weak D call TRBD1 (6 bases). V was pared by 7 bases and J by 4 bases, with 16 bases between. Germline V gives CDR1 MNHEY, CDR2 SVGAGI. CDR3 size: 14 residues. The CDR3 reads CASTKQGISYGYTF. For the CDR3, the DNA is TGTGCCAGCACCAAACAGGGAATTAGCTATGGCTACACCTTC.

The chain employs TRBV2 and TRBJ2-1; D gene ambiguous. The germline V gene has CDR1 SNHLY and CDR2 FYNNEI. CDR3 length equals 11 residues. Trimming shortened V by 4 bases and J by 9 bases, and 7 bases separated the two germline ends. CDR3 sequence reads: CASSGVSEQFF. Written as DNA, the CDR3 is TGTGCCAGCAGTGGGGTGAGTGAGCAGTTCTTC.

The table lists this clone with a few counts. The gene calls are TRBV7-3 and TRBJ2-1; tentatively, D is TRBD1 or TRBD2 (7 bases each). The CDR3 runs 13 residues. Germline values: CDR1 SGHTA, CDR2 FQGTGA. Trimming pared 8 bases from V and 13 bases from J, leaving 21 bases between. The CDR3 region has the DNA TGTGCCAGCGGCGTCCAGGGGGAGGGCCAACAGTTCTTC. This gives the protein CASGVQGEGQQFF.

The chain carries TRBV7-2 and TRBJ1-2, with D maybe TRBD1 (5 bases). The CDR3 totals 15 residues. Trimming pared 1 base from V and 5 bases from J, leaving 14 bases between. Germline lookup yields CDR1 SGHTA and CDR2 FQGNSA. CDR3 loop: CASSLVQGLGYGYTF. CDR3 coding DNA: TGTGCCAGCAGCTTAGTTCAGGGCTTAGGGTATGGCTACACCTTC.

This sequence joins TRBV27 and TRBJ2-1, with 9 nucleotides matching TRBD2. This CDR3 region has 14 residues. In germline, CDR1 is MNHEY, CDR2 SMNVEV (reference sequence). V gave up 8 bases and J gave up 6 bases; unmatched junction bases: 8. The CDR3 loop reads CASGIAGVGNEQFF. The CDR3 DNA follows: TGTGCCAGCGGCATAGCGGGAGTCGGCAATGAGCAGTTCTTC.

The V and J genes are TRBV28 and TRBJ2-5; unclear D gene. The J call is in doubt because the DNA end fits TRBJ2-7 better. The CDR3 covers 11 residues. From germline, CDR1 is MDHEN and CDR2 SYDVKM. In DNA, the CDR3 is TGTGCCAGCTGCATTGATTACGAGCAGTACTTC. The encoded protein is CASCIDYEQYF.

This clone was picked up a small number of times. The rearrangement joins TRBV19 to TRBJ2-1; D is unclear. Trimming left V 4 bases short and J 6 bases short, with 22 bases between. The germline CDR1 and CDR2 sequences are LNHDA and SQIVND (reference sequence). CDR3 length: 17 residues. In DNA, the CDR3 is TGTGCCAGTAGTACCGGACCCACCCACCTGGCGGCCAATGAGCAGTTCTTC. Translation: CASSTGPTHLAANEQFF.

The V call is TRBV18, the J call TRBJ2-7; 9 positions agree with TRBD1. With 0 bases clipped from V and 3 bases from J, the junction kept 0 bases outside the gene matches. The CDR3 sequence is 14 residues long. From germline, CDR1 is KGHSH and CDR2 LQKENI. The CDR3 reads CASSPPGQGYEQYF. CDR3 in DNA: TGTGCCAGCTCACCACCGGGACAGGGCTACGAGCAGTACTTC.

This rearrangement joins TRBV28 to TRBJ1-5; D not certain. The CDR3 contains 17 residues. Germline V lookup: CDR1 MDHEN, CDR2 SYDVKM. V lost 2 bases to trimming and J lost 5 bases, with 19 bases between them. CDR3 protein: CASSLPLGLRGYQPQHF. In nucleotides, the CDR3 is TGTGCCAGCAGTTTACCCCTTGGCCTTCGGGGTTATCAGCCCCAGCATTTT.